Below are 5 T cell receptor beta chains sequenced from a single sample in a study of radiation and T cells in renal cell carcinoma. The method was immunoSEQ multiplex PCR; TCRdb's version includes in-frame clones alone and lacks a portion of them. There are over 120,000 clones in the sample; 88% occur only once, and around 12% lies in the top ten. Specified time point: baseline pretreatment blood. Regarding treatment: 15 Gy SBRT to primary tumor, nephrectomy 4 weeks later. Sequencing used blood, obtained from a patient whose treatment included radiotherapy and nephrectomy. The receptors were sampled from a woman in her forties or fifties with renal cell carcinoma.

CDR3 sequence reads: CASSKGQANYGYTF. Written as DNA, the CDR3 is TGTGCCAGCAGCAAGGGACAGGCGAACTATGGCTACACCTTC. The rearrangement joins TRBV5-4 to TRBJ1-2; 8 bases map to TRBD1. The germline V gene encodes CDR1 SGHNT and CDR2 YYREEE (reference sequence). J gave up 2 bases and V 4 bases, and 4 bases lay outside the gene matches. This CDR3 is 14 amino acids long.

The chain has TRBV7-9 and TRBJ2-2, with D perhaps matching TRBD2 (6 bases). The CDR3 extends over 14 amino acids. CDR1 is SEHNR, CDR2 FQNEAQ, per germline (reference sequence). Trimming left V 3 bases short and J 6 bases short, with 11 bases between. The CDR3 loop is CASSFSGVAGELFF. CDR3 DNA sequence: TGTGCCAGCAGCTTTTCGGGGGTTGCCGGGGAGCTGTTTTTT.

This clone occurred once. The chain links TRBV5-8 to TRBJ1-2; no clear D gene. Germline values: CDR1 SGHTS, CDR2 YDEGEE. CDR3 length: 17 residues. The V gene lost 0 bases and the J gene lost 1 base, with 16 bases spanning the gap. The CDR3 DNA sequence: TGTGCCAGCAGCTTGGGAATCGGCCGCCTTTTTAACTATGGCTACACCTTC. Protein sequence: CASSLGIGRLFNYGYTF.

The CDR3 loop is CASSLVGGPNQPQHF. The CDR3 DNA reads as TGTGCCAGCAGCTTGGTTGGGGGCCCCAATCAGCCCCAGCATTTT. The chain is built from TRBV5-5 and TRBJ1-5; TRBD1 is a possible D gene (6 bases). From germline, CDR1 is SGHKS and CDR2 YYEKEE (reference sequence). The germline V and J ends were trimmed by 0 bases and 3 bases, with 10 bases remaining between them. The CDR3 covers 15 residues.

V is TRBV7-8 and J is TRBJ1-6; weak D call: TRBD1 (6 bases). Trimming pared 4 bases from V and 0 bases from J, leaving 10 bases between. CDR1 and CDR2 (germline): SGHVS, FQNEAQ. The CDR3 contains 16 residues. The CDR3 DNA is TGTGCCAGCAGCTACCAGGGGAGCTCCTATAATTCACCCCTCCACTTT. It codes for CASSYQGSSYNSPLHF.